The TCR beta chain described here comes from a study of beta chain features in type 1 diabetes (dated by TCRdb to the late 2010s). Looking at the study overall: Patients and healthy donors did not differ in mean age, gender distribution, total cell number or subset yield. Across all samples, 107,917,701 sorted cells were examined, and cell number per subset correlated strongly with RNA yield. In the study, recently diagnosed type 1 diabetes patients and matched healthy donors were compared on the TCRB repertoires of their sorted circulating CD4+ T cell subsets. Naive and central memory subsets were obtained from all 30 or so donors, but regulatory and stem cell-like memory subsets were isolated from only 8 patients and roughly eight healthy donors. The full study reports these points: Type 1 diabetes patients showed a moderate but significant shortening of TCRB CDR3 length in all four CD4+ subsets. Naive, central memory and regulatory TCRB repertoires appeared to be more alike among patients than among healthy donors. At VDJ recombination sites, patients with type 1 diabetes made fewer insertions and deleted more nucleotides, a pattern implying thymic rearrangement abnormalities. Only small numbers of individuals were included in the HLA sub-analyses, which left unresolved whether HLA type had any influence on TCRB rearrangement. Because cDNA was sequenced instead of genomic DNA, activated cells with high expression could be over-represented, although the groups did not differ in activation or CD3 levels. Shorter templates might have been favored by PCR, but patient and control samples were amplified and corrected together, so both groups would have been affected equally by any skew.

The entire amount of isolated RNA was reverse transcribed using the High Capacity cDNA Reverse Transcription Kit, so the sequenced TCRB transcripts were expressed ones. Naive, central memory and regulatory T cell samples underwent deep immunoSEQ sequencing, averaging about 3.5 million total reads per sample. Sorted cells were lysed in RLT buffer, and RNA was extracted using DNase-treated RNeasy Micro or Mini kits according to cell number. To prevent cross-contamination, every cell subset was processed on its own, while patient and healthy donor samples were processed together. The immunoSEQ multiplex PCR was used to amplify TCRB sequences from cDNA, generating 87-bp fragments that spanned the CDR3 region. The amplicons were sequenced using the Illumina HiSeq platform. In the source study's methods: PCR bias was corrected computationally using synthetic template baselines, and reads within Hamming distance 2 were collapsed, with unmergeable singletons discarded. Reads were aligned against IMGT so that V, D and J genes, CDR3 length and insertions or deletions at six rearrangement sites could be assigned. Clonotype counts were normalized to sorted cell number within each subset before computing true diversity and Gini coefficients with the tcR R package. Repertoire sharing was quantified using the overlap coefficient calculated on TCRB nucleotide sequences. Out-of-frame TCRB sequences from naive cells were analyzed to stand in for the pre-selection repertoire. In TCRdb, the immuneACCESS table is reduced to in-frame sequences with V and J assigned. These tables do not hold every clone; where another copy was compared, an unresolved V gene accounts for under half, and the others remain unexplained. Clone size and the V and J calls come from that table; the DNA yielded D and trimming. This sample is represented by roughly 230,000 clones; 9.6% of them were singletons. The ten largest clones add up to less than 0.035% of the sample.

Measured from the cysteine to the phenylalanine, the CDR3 is 14 residues long. The CDR3 DNA has 42 bases and is translated from base 1. Per the germline V gene, SGDLS is the CDR1 and YYNGEE is the CDR2. V has 7 bases trimmed and J has 7 bases trimmed; junction bases matching no gene number 6. Each donor gave one peripheral blood draw, approximately 0.11 L on average, collected into heparinised tubes. A BD FACSAria II and a panel including CD45RO, CCR7, CD25, CD127, CD95 and CD27 were used to sort naive, central memory, regulatory and stem cell-like memory CD4+ T cells. A purity above 98% was achieved for all sorted populations. Right away, PBMCs were isolated by Lymphoprep density gradient centrifugation and were stained directly, with no culture step. To minimize batch effects, samples were stained and sorted in pairs, one healthy donor with one patient per experiment. Regarding this clone: No cognate antigen has been identified for it. Base qualities are missing; no much larger clone stands one base away.

The rearranged chain carries TRBV9 and TRBJ1-6, with 9 middle bases fitting TRBD1. This TCR was recovered from a woman aged 18-29 years in good health. The sequenced material came from naive CD4+ T cells from blood. The cell subset or site tag for this specimen amounts to: true naive CD4+ T cells. CDR3 reads: CASRLGQGNSPLHF. The DNA reads as follows: TGTGCCAGCCGCCTCGGACAGGGGAATTCACCCCTCCACTTT.